This T cell receptor beta chain was documented in a study of T-cell reconstitution after alpha-beta-depleted transplantation in children. General study results and limits: Diversity and T-cell counts at one year after transplant derived mostly from new T cells.

Germline V lookup: CDR1 SGDLS, CDR2 YYNGEE. The CDR3 is 15 amino acids. V lost 0 bases and J 3 bases, leaving 13 bases between the germline ends. It was with unique molecular identifiers that the TCRbeta library was prepared. TCRdb analysed the PCR reads with MiXCR anew, one entry per CDR3 protein. The sample shows approximately 240,000 distinct CDR3 sequences, 9.5% to 13% of them seen only once. This clonotype was detected many times. The antigen is not known. The rearrangement links TRBV9 to TRBJ2-7, with D tentatively TRBD1 (5 bases). This TCR derives from a child younger than two with acute myeloid leukemia, due to receive a stem cell transplant. The sample was PBMCs, taken before TCRalphabeta/CD19-depleted stem cell transplant. The CDR3 DNA is TGTGCCAGCAGCGTAGAACAGGAGCCGGTCTACGAGCAGTACTTC. Protein sequence: CASSVEQEPVYEQYF.